Below, 30 T cell receptor beta chains from the same sample are listed, as sequenced in a study of OX40 agonist ivuxolimab in advanced cancers. Preparation of the library involved the immunoSEQ multiplex PCR assay. TCRdb provides this immuneACCESS table in a form limited to in-frame rearrangements. Some clones are lacking; in checked studies, under half of them reflect an unresolved V gene, and why the rest are absent is not known. The table for this sample lists 50,000 to 70,000 clones; over 80% of them were counted only once. Jointly, the top ten make up less than 5% of the sample. The material was CD4+ or CD8+ T cells sorted from blood, obtained in a trial of the OX40 agonist ivuxolimab. These TCRs come from an adult with an advanced solid tumor such as melanoma, head and neck, liver or kidney cancer.

This rearrangement joins TRBV7-9 to TRBJ1-1; perhaps TRBD1 as D (5 bases). V was shortened by 3 bases and J by 1 base, with 6 bases between the two germline ends. The CDR3 has 13 amino acids. Germline V CDR1 and CDR2: SEHNR, FQNEAQ (reference sequence). The CDR3 DNA reads as TGTGCCAGCAGCTTGGGGGAGAACACTGAAGCTTTCTTT. Translation: CASSLGENTEAFF.

The CDR3 reads CASRTLLAVYNEQFF. The CDR3, as DNA: TGTGCCAGCAGGACCCTCCTAGCGGTCTACAATGAGCAGTTCTTC. V gene TRBV28 combines with J gene TRBJ2-1; 7 bases are a match to TRBD2. The CDR3 consists of 15 residues. Germline V gene data show CDR1 as MDHEN and CDR2 as SYDVKM. J gave up 3 bases and V 6 bases, and 8 bases lay outside the gene matches.

V gene TRBV6-1 combines with J gene TRBJ2-3; TRBD1 aligns across 8 bases. There are 15 residues in the CDR3. V shed 2 bases and J 6 bases; nucleotides not matched to a gene: 7. Germline V lookup: CDR1 MNHNS, CDR2 SASEGT. The CDR3 nucleotides read TGTGCCAGCAGTGAAAGTGTGACAGGGGCCGATACGCAGTATTTT. This gives the protein CASSESVTGADTQYF.

The V gene is TRBV7-9, the J gene TRBJ2-3; D is unresolved. The CDR3 is 13 amino acids. The germline V and J ends were trimmed by 7 bases and 6 bases, with 14 bases remaining between them. The V gene's germline CDR1 is SEHNR and CDR2 FQNEAQ (reference sequence). DNA for the CDR3: TGTGCCAGCAACCGAAGAAACGACGATACGCAGTATTTT. Translating it yields CASNRRNDDTQYF.

The table lists this clone with a count of one. The J gene is TRBJ2-7, the V gene TRBV4-1; D might be TRBD2 (5 bases). The CDR3 runs 14 residues. CDR1 and CDR2 (germline): MGHRA, YSYEKL. V dropped 1 base and J dropped 3 bases, with 10 bases sitting between them. CDR3 sequence: CASSQAAGDYEQYF. The CDR3 DNA is TGCGCCAGCAGCCAAGCGGCGGGTGACTACGAGCAGTACTTC.

The V gene is TRBV5-5, the J gene TRBJ2-3, with D unclear. This CDR3 region has 15 residues. Germline CDR1 and CDR2: SGHKS and YYEKEE (reference sequence). With 2 bases removed from V and 5 bases from J, the gap between germline ends came to 15 bases. CDR3 sequence reads: CASSFSSILGDTQYF. As DNA, the CDR3 is TGTGCCAGCAGCTTTTCATCCATCCTCGGAGATACGCAGTATTTT.

This chain joins TRBV27 and TRBJ2-1; 14 bases fit TRBD2. This CDR3 contains 17 residues. J was trimmed by 0 bases and V by 8 bases; bases with no gene match: 6. Germline values: CDR1 MNHEY, CDR2 SMNVEV (reference sequence). The CDR3 spells CASGTGTSGSSYNEQFF. In DNA, the CDR3 is TGTGCCAGCGGGACAGGGACTAGCGGGAGCTCCTACAATGAGCAGTTCTTC.

The V and J genes are TRBV9 and TRBJ2-1; tentative D call: TRBD1 (6 bases). CDR3 length: 14 amino acids. Germline CDR1 is SGDLS and CDR2 is YYNGEE. Trimming removed 1 base at V and 5 bases at J, with 10 bases between. The chain's CDR3 is CASSVRDIDNEQFF. The CDR3 DNA sequence: TGTGCCAGCAGCGTAAGGGACATCGACAATGAGCAGTTCTTC.

The chain has TRBV19 and TRBJ1-5; the D gene is possibly TRBD1 (5 bases). V shed 3 bases and J shed 6 bases, with 12 bases lying between them. The CDR3 contains 14 residues. Germline values: CDR1 LNHDA, CDR2 SQIVND (reference sequence). The DNA of the CDR3 is TGTGCCAGTAGTATGGGGGGTTCGCTTCAGCCCCAGCATTTT. Its translation: CASSMGGSLQPQHF.

A few counts support this clone. DNA of the CDR3: TGTGCCAGCCAGGCCCACAATCAGCCCCAGCATTTT. Amino acids: CASQAHNQPQHF. V and J are TRBV27 and TRBJ1-5, with D unclear. V dropped 8 bases and J dropped 3 bases, with 8 bases sitting between them. The CDR3 contains 12 residues. The germline CDR1 and CDR2 sequences are MNHEY and SMNVEV (reference sequence).

The chain employs TRBV9 and TRBJ2-1; TRBD2 matches at 11 bases. The length of the CDR3 is 15 residues. V trimming: 0 bases; J trimming: 8 bases; junction bases outside the gene matches: 4. CDR1 is SGDLS and CDR2 is YYNGEE in the germline V gene. In DNA form, the CDR3 reads TGTGCCAGCAGCGTAGTAACTAGCGGGAGCTATGAGCAGTTCTTC. The encoded protein is CASSVVTSGSYEQFF.

This clone was counted once. The rearrangement links TRBV19 to TRBJ2-7; 8 bases fit TRBD1. The CDR3 sequence is 14 residues long. Trimming took 4 bases from V and 2 from J; bases not matched to a gene: 4. In germline, CDR1 is LNHDA, CDR2 SQIVND (reference sequence). The CDR3 nucleotides read TGTGCCAGTAGTACACAGGGGGTCACCTACGAGCAGTACTTC. This translates into CASSTQGVTYEQYF.

The chain employs TRBV9 and TRBJ1-3, with unresolved D. The CDR3 covers 15 residues. Between the trimmed V and J ends, which lost 4 bases and 0 bases, there was a span of 11 bases. Looked up from germline, CDR1 is SGDLS and CDR2 is YYNGEE. For the CDR3, the DNA is TGTGCCAGCAGCCCCTACGACCTCTCTGGAAACACCATATATTTT. It specifies CASSPYDLSGNTIYF.

This clone ranks as medium-sized (0.01 to 0.1%). This chain joins TRBV5-4 and TRBJ2-7; TRBD1 is a possible D gene (6 bases). The CDR3 is 15 residues long. Germline V lookup: CDR1 SGHNT, CDR2 YYREEE (reference sequence). V lost 6 bases and J lost 2, with 18 bases in between. The CDR3 DNA reads as TGTGCCAGCACTTTCCCAGGGGCAGCTACCTACGAGCAGTACTTC. Its translation: CASTFPGAATYEQYF.

The gene calls are TRBV21-1 and TRBJ2-7; TRBD2 is the table's D call and was not checked against the DNA. TRBV21-1 is listed as a pseudogene. The CDR3 spans 17 residues. CDR3 coding DNA: TGTGCCAGCAGCAAAGAACGCCTAGCGGGGCACTCCTACGAGCAGTACTTC. Its translation is CASSKERLAGHSYEQYF.

The chain couples TRBV27 to TRBJ2-7, with 8 bases lining up with TRBD2. With 2 bases clipped from V and 2 bases from J, the junction kept 8 bases outside the gene matches. Germline V gene data show CDR1 as MNHEY and CDR2 as SMNVEV (reference sequence). The CDR3 runs 16 residues. CDR3: CASSLLASGFTYEQYF. The CDR3 DNA is TGTGCCAGCAGTTTACTGGCTAGCGGGTTTACCTACGAGCAGTACTTC.

This chain uses TRBV7-2 with TRBJ2-7; D gene ambiguous. Per the germline V gene, CDR1 is SGHTA and CDR2 is FQGNSA. V was clipped by 3 bases and J by 3 bases, with 9 bases between them. The CDR3 is 13 residues long. The CDR3 loop reads CASSFRRDYEQYF. CDR3 sequence (DNA): TGTGCCAGCAGCTTCCGTAGGGACTACGAGCAGTACTTC.

This chain joins TRBV6-5 and TRBJ2-7; perhaps TRBD1 as D (6 bases). The CDR3 is 14 residues long. The V and J ends lost 4 bases and 0 bases respectively, with 10 bases between them. The V gene's germline CDR1 is MNHEY and CDR2 SVGAGI. CDR3 loop: CASSLTGSSYEQYF. CDR3 DNA: TGTGCCAGCAGTTTAACAGGGAGCTCCTACGAGCAGTACTTC.

The genes are TRBV7-9 and TRBJ2-3, with a weak D call TRBD1 (6 bases). Germline V gene lookup returns CDR1 SEHNR and CDR2 FQNEAQ (reference sequence). The germline V and J ends were trimmed by 3 bases and 4 bases, with 14 bases remaining between them. The CDR3 totals 15 residues. DNA for the CDR3: TGTGCCAGCAGCTTTCGTAACAGGGACGCAGATACGCAGTATTTT. Translation gives CASSFRNRDADTQYF.

V is TRBV21-1 and J is TRBJ1-5. TRBV21-1 is a known pseudogene. The CDR3 runs 23 residues. CDR3 in DNA: TGTGCCAGCAGCAAAGACCTGGGTACGGTGACATTCAAGGAGGGTTATAGCAATCAGCCCCAGCATTTT. This codes for CASSKDLGTVTFKEGYSNQPQHF.

The rearrangement uses TRBV4-1 and TRBJ1-1, with D perhaps matching TRBD1 (6 bases). The V and J ends lost 0 bases and 8 bases respectively, with 13 bases between them. CDR3 length: 14 residues. Germline lookup yields CDR1 MGHRA and CDR2 YSYEKL. The CDR3 loop reads CASSQEGTLYEAFF. The DNA for the CDR3 is TGCGCCAGCAGCCAAGAGGGGACACTTTACGAAGCTTTCTTT.

This clone came up once. This chain uses TRBV27 with TRBJ2-7; 9 positions agree with TRBD1. The CDR3 runs to 15 residues. Germline values: CDR1 MNHEY, CDR2 SMNVEV (reference sequence). Trimming cost V 5 bases and J 1 base; bases outside gene matches: 6. The CDR3 DNA is TGTGCCAGCAGTCATACCGGGACAGGGTCCTACGAGCAGTACTTC. Translation gives CASSHTGTGSYEQYF.

The CDR3: CASSFRGIDKNIQYF. DNA for the CDR3: TGTGCCAGCAGTTTCAGGGGGATCGACAAAAACATTCAGTACTTC. This rearrangement joins TRBV28 to TRBJ2-4; 7 bases fit TRBD1. V lost 3 bases to trimming and J lost 3 bases; unmatched junction nucleotides: 5. The CDR3 has 15 residues. CDR1 and CDR2 from the germline V gene are MDHEN and SYDVKM.

V is TRBV11-2 and J is TRBJ2-1; unclear D gene. The CDR3 length is 15 residues. The V and J ends lost 5 bases and 5 bases respectively, with 16 bases between them. Germline CDR1 SGHAT, CDR2 FQNNGV. The DNA for the CDR3 is TGTGCCAGCAGCGCCCTAGGAGCGCACGACAATGAGCAGTTCTTC. Its protein product is CASSALGAHDNEQFF.

The table lists this clone with a count of one. The gene calls are TRBV4-3 and TRBJ2-7; possible D gene TRBD1, 5 bases. Trimming took off 1 base at V and 2 bases at J, with 12 bases between the two ends. The germline gives CDR1 LGHNA, CDR2 YSLEER. The CDR3 sequence is 15 residues long. CDR3: CASSQGGGATYEQYF. The CDR3 region has the DNA TGCGCCAGCAGCCAAGGGGGTGGGGCTACCTACGAGCAGTACTTC.

The genes are TRBV7-9 and TRBJ2-5; D is perhaps TRBD1 (6 bases). The CDR3 sequence is 17 residues long. Looked up from germline, CDR1 is SEHNR and CDR2 is FQNEAQ (reference sequence). V was cut by 6 bases and J by 1 base, with 21 bases left in between. CDR3 loop: CASRSEPSETGQETQYF. CDR3 bases: TGTGCCAGCAGATCCGAACCCTCCGAGACAGGCCAAGAGACCCAGTACTTC. Using reference TRBV7-9 and TRBJ2-5 for the parts outside the CDR3, the full variable domain is DTGVSQNPRHKITKRGQNVTFRCDPISEHNRLYWYRQTLGQGPEFLTYFQNEAQLEKSRLLSDRFSAERPKGSFSTLEIQRTEQGDSAMYLCASRSEPSETGQETQYFGPGTRLLVL.

This clone appeared a few times. The chain joins TRBV6-5 to TRBJ2-7, with unresolved D. The CDR3 spans 14 residues. Germline values: CDR1 MNHEY, CDR2 SVGAGI. Trimming shortened V by 4 bases and J by 2 bases, and 12 bases separated the two germline ends. DNA for the CDR3: TGTGCCAGCAGTTTTGCCCCATCAACCTACGAGCAGTACTTC. Translation gives CASSFAPSTYEQYF.

The chain couples TRBV6-5 to TRBJ2-2; 8 bases line up with TRBD1. The CDR3 runs 16 residues. V shed 4 bases, J shed 3 bases, and the junction held 7 bases outside the gene matches. CDR1 MNHEY and CDR2 SVGAGI come from the germline V gene. This CDR3 reads CASSFGQGMDTGELFF. The CDR3 DNA follows: TGTGCCAGCAGTTTCGGACAGGGAATGGACACCGGGGAGCTGTTTTTT.

The rearrangement links TRBV5-8 to TRBJ2-2; D gene unclear. The V end lost 0 bases, the J end lost 0 bases, and 6 bases lay between the germline ends. This CDR3 is built from 15 residues. CDR1 and CDR2 (germline): SGHTS, YDEGEE. The CDR3 spells CASSLGIANTGELFF. The CDR3 nucleotides read TGTGCCAGCAGCTTGGGAATAGCGAACACCGGGGAGCTGTTTTTT.

This chain links TRBV15 with TRBJ1-1; D not certain. The germline gives CDR1 LNHNV, CDR2 YYDKDF (reference sequence). The CDR3 length is 13 residues. V lost 3 bases, J lost 1 base, and 6 bases lay in between. This CDR3 is CATSSLGNTEAFF. As DNA, the CDR3 is TGTGCCACCAGCAGTCTAGGGAACACTGAAGCTTTCTTT. The complete variable domain, with remaining parts taken from reference TRBV15 and TRBJ1-1, reads DAMVIQNPRYQVTQFGKPVTLSCSQTLNHNVMYWYQQKSSQAPKLLFHYYDKDFNNEADTPDNFQSRRPNTSFCFLDIRSPGLGDTAMYLCATSSLGNTEAFFGQGTRLTVV.